This T cell receptor beta chain was observed in a study of CD8+ T cells in alopecia areata. Overall study context: A regimen of oral tofacitinib, 5 to 10 mg twice daily, was given to treated patients. General study points: Relative to mice, TCR sharing across patients was less clear, a difference possibly HLA-related.

In alopecia areata patients, both lesional scalp punch biopsies and peripheral blood were collected. PBMCs served as the source from which CD4+ and CD8+ T cells were sorted. Extracted RNA was reverse transcribed into cDNA, the sequencing template. Produced via immunoSEQ multiplex PCR; TCRdb's table is partial and in-frame only. Among 140,000 to 150,000 clones listed, about 60% were seen once. Comment on this clone: Its antigen is not identified.

V dropped 1 base and J dropped 4; count of bases not matched to a gene: 4. The germline V gene has CDR1 MGHDK and CDR2 SYGVNS. The CDR3 spans 15 residues. This TCR was sampled from a human donor with alopecia areata. The source was CD4+ T cells sorted from blood, collected at week 0. The genes are TRBV25-1 and TRBJ2-7; 10 nucleotides agree with TRBD1. The CDR3 DNA reads TGTGCCAGCAGTGAATGGGGACAGGGGCATTACGAGCAGTACTTC. This encodes CASSEWGQGHYEQYF.